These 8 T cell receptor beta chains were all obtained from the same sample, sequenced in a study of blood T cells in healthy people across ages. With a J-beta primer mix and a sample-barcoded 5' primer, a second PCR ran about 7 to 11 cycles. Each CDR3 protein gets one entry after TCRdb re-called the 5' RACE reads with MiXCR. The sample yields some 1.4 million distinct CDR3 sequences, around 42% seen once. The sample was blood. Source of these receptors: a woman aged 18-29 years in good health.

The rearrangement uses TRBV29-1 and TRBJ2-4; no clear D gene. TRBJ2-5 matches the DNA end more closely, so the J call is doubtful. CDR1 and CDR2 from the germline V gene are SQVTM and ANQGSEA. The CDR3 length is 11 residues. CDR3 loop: CSVVTRETQYF. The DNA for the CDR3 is TGCAGCGTTGTAACGAGGGAGACCCAGTACTTC.

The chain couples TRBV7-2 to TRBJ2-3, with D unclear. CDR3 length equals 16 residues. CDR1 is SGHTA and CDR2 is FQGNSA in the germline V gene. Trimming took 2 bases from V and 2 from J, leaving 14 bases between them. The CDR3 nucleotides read TGTGCCAGCAGCTTAATGGGCGGCGCTAACACAGATACGCAGTATTTT. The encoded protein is CASSLMGGANTDTQYF.

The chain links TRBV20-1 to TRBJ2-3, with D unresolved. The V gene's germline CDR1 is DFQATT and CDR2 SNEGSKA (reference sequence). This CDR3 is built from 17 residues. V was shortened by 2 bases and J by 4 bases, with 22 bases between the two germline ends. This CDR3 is CSARPMDPEVEADTQYF. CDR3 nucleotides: TGCAGTGCTAGACCCATGGACCCGGAAGTTGAGGCAGATACGCAGTATTTT.

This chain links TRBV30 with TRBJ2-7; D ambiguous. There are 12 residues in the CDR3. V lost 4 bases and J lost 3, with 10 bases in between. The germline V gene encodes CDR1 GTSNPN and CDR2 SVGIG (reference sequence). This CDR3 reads CAWNSQLYEQYF. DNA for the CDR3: TGTGCCTGGAATAGCCAGCTCTACGAGCAGTACTTC.

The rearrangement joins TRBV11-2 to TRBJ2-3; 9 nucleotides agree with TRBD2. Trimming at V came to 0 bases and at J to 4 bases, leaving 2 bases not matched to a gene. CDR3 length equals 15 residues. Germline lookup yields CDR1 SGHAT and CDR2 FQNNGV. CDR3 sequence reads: CASSLERGGPDTQYF. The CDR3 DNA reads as TGTGCCAGCAGCTTAGAGCGGGGGGGCCCAGATACGCAGTATTTT.

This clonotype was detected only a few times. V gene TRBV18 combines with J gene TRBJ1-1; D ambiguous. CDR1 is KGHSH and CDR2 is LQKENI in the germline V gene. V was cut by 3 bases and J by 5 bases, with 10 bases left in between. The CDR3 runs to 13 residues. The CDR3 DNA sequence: TGTGCCAGCTCACCGGCCGGGCGAACTGAAGCTTTCTTT. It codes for CASSPAGRTEAFF. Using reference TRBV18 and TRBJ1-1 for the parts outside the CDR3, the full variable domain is NAGVMQNPRHLVRRRGQEARLRCSPMKGHSHVYWYRQLPEEGLKFMVYLQKENIIDESGMPKERFSAEFPKEGPSILRIQQVVRGDSAAYFCASSPAGRTEAFFGQGTRLTVV.

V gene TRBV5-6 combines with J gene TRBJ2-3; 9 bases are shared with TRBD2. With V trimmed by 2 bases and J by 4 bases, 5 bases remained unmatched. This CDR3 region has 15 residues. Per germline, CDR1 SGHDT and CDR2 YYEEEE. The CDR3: CASSFASGTPDTQYF. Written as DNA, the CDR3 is TGTGCCAGCAGCTTTGCTAGCGGGACCCCAGATACGCAGTATTTT.

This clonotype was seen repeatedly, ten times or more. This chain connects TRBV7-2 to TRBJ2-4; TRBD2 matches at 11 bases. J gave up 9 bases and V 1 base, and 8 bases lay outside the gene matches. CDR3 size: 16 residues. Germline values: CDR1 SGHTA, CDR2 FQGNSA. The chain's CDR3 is CASSLVAGGYEGIQYF. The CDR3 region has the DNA TGTGCCAGCAGCTTAGTAGCGGGAGGGTACGAAGGCATTCAGTACTTC.